The text below deals with one T cell receptor beta chain. The target antigen is unknown. This entry belongs to a study of OX40 agonist ivuxolimab in advanced cancers. Looking at the study overall: Dose-escalation cases comprised hepatocellular carcinoma, melanoma, renal cell or head and neck cancer.

The protocol was immunoSEQ multiplex PCR, while the TCRdb copy is restricted to in-frame clones and leaves out a portion. The sample lists over 15,000 clones, around 86% occurring once. Findings of the study overall: The investigators did not determine what antigen specificity the expanded peripheral T cells had. Clonal expansion from baseline to week 6 occurred in both CD4+ and CD8+ T cells. The average count of expanded clones was higher among CD8+ T cells than among CD4+.

Germline V gives CDR1 MNHEY, CDR2 SVGAGI. V lost 0 bases and J 6 bases, leaving 12 bases between the germline ends. The CDR3 is made up of 14 amino acids. The sample consisted of CD4+ or CD8+ T cells sorted from blood, taken in a trial of the OX40 agonist ivuxolimab. The chain recombines TRBV6-5 with TRBJ2-7; no clear D. The sequence came from an adult with an advanced solid tumor such as melanoma, head and neck, liver or kidney cancer. CDR3 nucleotide sequence: TGTGCCAGCAGTTACTCGAACGATTTTTTCGAGCAGTACTTC. Translated, it gives CASSYSNDFFEQYF.